The clone carrying this TCR beta chain appeared many times. Its target is unknown. Each CDR3 protein gets one entry after TCRdb re-called the 5' RACE reads with MiXCR. The sample yields approximately 680,000 distinct CDR3 sequences, less than 9% seen once. Germline V CDR1 and CDR2: MDHEN, SYDVKM. The CDR3 consists of 15 residues. The V gene lost 1 base and the J gene lost 4 bases, with 13 bases spanning the gap. The data belong to a study of identical twins. Whole-study findings and limits: Insertions were fewer in abundant cord blood beta clonotypes, whereas memory repertoires showed none of this pattern. Zero-insertion results could be subject to partial confounding by invariant MAIT and iNKT cells.

These data were also filed under a second study, of yellow fever vaccine responses in identical twins.

Sequencing input: PBMCs. The receptor was derived from a young woman in good health. The chain joins TRBV28 to TRBJ2-5, with unresolved D. The CDR3 is CASSLFEGLGETQYF. As DNA, the CDR3 is TGTGCCAGCAGTTTATTCGAAGGGCTCGGAGAGACCCAGTACTTC.